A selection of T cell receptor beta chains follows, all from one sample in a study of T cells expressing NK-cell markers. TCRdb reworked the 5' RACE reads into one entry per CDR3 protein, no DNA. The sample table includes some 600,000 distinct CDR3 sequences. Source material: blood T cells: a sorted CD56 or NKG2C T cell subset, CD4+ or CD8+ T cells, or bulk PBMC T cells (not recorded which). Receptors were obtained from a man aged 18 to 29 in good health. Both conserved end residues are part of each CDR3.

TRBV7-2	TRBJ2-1	CASSPPGVYEQFF
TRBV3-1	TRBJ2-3	CASSPGGRVADTQYF
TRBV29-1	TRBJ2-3	CSCPQGGTDTQYF
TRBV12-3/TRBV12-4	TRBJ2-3	CASSLWGAQDTQYF
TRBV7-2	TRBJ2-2	CASSLLSSRNTGELFF
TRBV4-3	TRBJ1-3	CASSQDRRGSGNTIYF
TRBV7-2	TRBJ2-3	CASSLNRPGTPTDTQYF
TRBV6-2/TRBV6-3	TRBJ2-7	CASSSGSARRILYEQYF
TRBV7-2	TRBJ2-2	CASRVTENTGELFF
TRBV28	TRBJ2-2	CASSLKTSWNTGELFF
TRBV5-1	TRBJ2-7	CASSLLGTPLYEQYF
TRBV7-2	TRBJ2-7	CASSLDGGDWYEQYF
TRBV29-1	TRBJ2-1	CSVETSGRKNEQFF
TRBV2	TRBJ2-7	CASTPTRLQDRAYEQYF
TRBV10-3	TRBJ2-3	CATQQTDTQYF
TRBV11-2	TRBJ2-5	CASSFTTGQDQGGTQYF
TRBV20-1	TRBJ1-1	CSVTRTANTEAFF
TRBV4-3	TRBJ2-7	CASSQVGGVADEQYF
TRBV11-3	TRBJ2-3	CASSLVVTLSTDTQYF
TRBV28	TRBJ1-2	CASSPWDRGGDGYTF
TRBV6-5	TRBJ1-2	CASSPDRDGGYTF
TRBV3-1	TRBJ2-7	CASSQGLAGEQYF
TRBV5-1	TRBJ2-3	CASTLLGDRDTDTQYF
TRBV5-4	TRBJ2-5	CASSLVADQETQYF
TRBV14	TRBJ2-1	CASSQERYSLAQFF
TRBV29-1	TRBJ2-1	CSVEDEWGSEQFF
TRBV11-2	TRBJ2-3	CASSLRGEITDTQYF
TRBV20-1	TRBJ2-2	CSASRRGLAGAGELFF
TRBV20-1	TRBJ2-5	CSASKAASGRGRETQYF
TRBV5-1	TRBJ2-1	CASSLDRGNLFF
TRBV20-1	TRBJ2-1	CSASVGSVKEQFF
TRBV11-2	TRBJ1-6	CASSLGRDNSPLHF
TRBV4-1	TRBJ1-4	CASSKKIDSTNEKLFF
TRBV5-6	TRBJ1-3	CASSQDLNAGNTIYF
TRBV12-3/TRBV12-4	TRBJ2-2	CASSRGQLNTGELFF
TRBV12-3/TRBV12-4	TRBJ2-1	CASTPRGSSYNEQFF
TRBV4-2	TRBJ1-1	CASSPSPKGQRLNTEAFF